The subject of this entry is one T cell receptor (beta chain). What it binds is unknown. The CDR3 is 15 residues long. Losses at the gene ends were 5 bases for V and 7 bases for J; bases not matched to a gene: 10. Germline V CDR1 and CDR2: SGHTA, FQGNSA. Here immunoSEQ multiplex PCR was the method, and the copy in TCRdb shows in-frame clones only, minus some. The top ten hold about 3.8% of the sample, which has roughly 76,000 clones, 88% seen once. This specimen belongs to a study of OX40 agonist ivuxolimab in advanced cancers. Study information: Three patients got partial responses; one had hepatocellular carcinoma and two had cutaneous melanoma. Whole-study results and caveats: At 0.1-3.0 mg/kg, partial responders had clonal expansion among the lowest observed. Undetermined was the antigen specificity of the expanded peripheral T cells.

The receptor comes from an adult with an advanced solid tumor such as melanoma, head and neck, liver or kidney cancer. The chain joins TRBV7-2 to TRBJ2-2; 7 nucleotides line up with TRBD2. Sequencing used CD4+ or CD8+ T cells sorted from blood, obtained in a trial of the OX40 agonist ivuxolimab. The CDR3 region has the DNA TGTGCCAGCAGCGGACGGACTAGTTTCGTCGGGGAGCTGTTTTTT. The encoded protein is CASSGRTSFVGELFF.